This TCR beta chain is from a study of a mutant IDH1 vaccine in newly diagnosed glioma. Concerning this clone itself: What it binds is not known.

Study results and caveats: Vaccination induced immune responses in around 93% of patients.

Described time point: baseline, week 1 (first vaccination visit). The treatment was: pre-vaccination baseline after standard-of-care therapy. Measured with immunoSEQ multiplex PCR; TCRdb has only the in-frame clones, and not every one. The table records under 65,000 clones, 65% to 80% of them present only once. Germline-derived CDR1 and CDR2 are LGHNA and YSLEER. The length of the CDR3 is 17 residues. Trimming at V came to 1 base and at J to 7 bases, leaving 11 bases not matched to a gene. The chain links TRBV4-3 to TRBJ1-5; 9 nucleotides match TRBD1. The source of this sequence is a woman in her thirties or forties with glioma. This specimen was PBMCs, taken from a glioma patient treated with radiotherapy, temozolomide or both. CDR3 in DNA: TGCGCCAGCAGCCAAGTATTCTCGGACAGGGGTAGACAGCCCCAGCATTTT. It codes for CASSQVFSDRGRQPQHF.